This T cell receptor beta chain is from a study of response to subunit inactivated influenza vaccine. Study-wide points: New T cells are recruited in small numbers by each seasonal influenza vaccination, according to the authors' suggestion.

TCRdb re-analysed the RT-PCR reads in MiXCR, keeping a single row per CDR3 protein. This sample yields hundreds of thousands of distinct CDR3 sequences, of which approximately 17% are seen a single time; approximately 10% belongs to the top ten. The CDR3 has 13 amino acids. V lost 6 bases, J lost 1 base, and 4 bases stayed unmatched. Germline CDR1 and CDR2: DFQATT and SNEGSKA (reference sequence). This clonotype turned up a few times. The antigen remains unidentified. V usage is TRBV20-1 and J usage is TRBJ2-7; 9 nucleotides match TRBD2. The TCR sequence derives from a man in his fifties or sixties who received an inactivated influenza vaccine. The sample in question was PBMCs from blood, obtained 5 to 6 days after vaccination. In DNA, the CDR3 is TGCAGTGCCCGACTAGCGGATTCCTACGAGCAGTACTTC. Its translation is CSARLADSYEQYF.